These T cell receptor beta chains were read from a single sample in a study of T cell responses to AZD1222 COVID-19 vaccine. Clones were sequenced by immunoSEQ multiplex PCR, and TCRdb holds only the in-frame ones, with some missing. The table records 110,000 or so clones, around 89% of them present only once. The specimen was peripheral blood, collected 28 days after the second AZD1222 dose. The receptors were gathered from an adult who received the AZD1222 COVID-19 vaccine. The CDR3 runs from the conserved cysteine through the conserved F or W. The D gene is left open where the match is weak. Expanded clones get a size class; other rows say once, few or many, or leave the size out.

size	V	J	D	DNA	CDR3
-	TRBV5-4	TRBJ1-2	TRBD1	TGTGCCAGCAGCACAGGGACAGGGAAATTATATGGCTACACCTTC	CASSTGTGKLYGYTF
-	TRBV7-3	TRBJ2-1	TRBD2	TGTGCCAGCAGCTTAGAACTAGCGGGAGTCTATGAGCAGTTCTTC	CASSLELAGVYEQFF
-	TRBV15	TRBJ2-5	TRBD2	TGTGCCACCAGCATCACTAGCGGGGGGGCTGAGACCCAGTACTTC	CATSITSGGAETQYF
-	TRBV30	TRBJ1-5	TRBD1	TGTGCCTGGGGCTCGACAGGGAGATTGCCCCAGCATTTT	CAWGSTGRLPQHF
-	TRBV6-5	TRBJ1-2	-	TGTGCCACGATTTCGAGGGCCTATGGCTACACCTTC	CATISRAYGYTF
-	TRBV11-2	TRBJ2-7	-	TGTGCCAGCAGTTCGGGACTTATCTACGAGCAGTACTTC	CASSSGLIYEQYF
-	TRBV6-5	TRBJ2-1	-	TGTGCCAGCAGTCGCGACAATGAGCAGTTCTTC	CASSRDNEQFF
-	TRBV4-1	TRBJ2-5	-	TGCGCCAGCAGCCAGGCCGGGACGGTCCGTGAGACCCAGTACTTC	CASSQAGTVRETQYF
-	TRBV5-1	TRBJ2-3	TRBD1	TGCGCCAGCAGCTCCACCGTAGACAGGGTATATGCAGATACGCAGTATTTT	CASSSTVDRVYADTQYF
-	TRBV20-1	TRBJ1-6	TRBD1	TGCAGTGCTAGTGTAGAGGGGGCGGATTCACCCCTCCACTTT	CSASVEGADSPLHF
-	TRBV4-2	TRBJ2-1	TRBD1	TGTGCCAGCAGCCCGGACAGGGTCTCCTACAATGAGCAGTTCTTC	CASSPDRVSYNEQFF
-	TRBV6-2/TRBV6-3	TRBJ2-1	TRBD1	TGTGCCAGCAGCCTGGCCGGGACAGGGTACAATGAGCAGTTCTTC	CASSLAGTGYNEQFF
-	TRBV24-1	TRBJ2-1	TRBD1	TGTGCCACCAGTGATACTACAGGGGACGCCTACAATGAGCAGTTCTTC	CATSDTTGDAYNEQFF
-	TRBV7-9	TRBJ1-2	TRBD1	TGTGCCAGCACCCTCGGACAGGGACCCTTATATGGCTACACCTTC	CASTLGQGPLYGYTF
-	TRBV6-2/TRBV6-3	TRBJ2-3	TRBD2	TGTGCCAGCAGTTACTCCGGGACTAGCGGGGTTGTACGGTATTTT	CASSYSGTSGVVRYF
few	TRBV4-1	TRBJ1-2	-	TGCGCCAGCAGCCAAGAGAGCAGGGTTTGGTATGGCTACACCTTC	CASSQESRVWYGYTF
-	TRBV27	TRBJ2-5	TRBD2	TGTGCCAGCAGTACAGAAAAAGGGACTACCGAAGGTATCCAGTACTTC	CASSTEKGTTEGIQYF
-	TRBV19	TRBJ2-1	TRBD2	TGTGCCAGTAGTCAGGGACTAGCGGGTAACAATGAGCAGTTCTTC	CASSQGLAGNNEQFF
-	TRBV6-6	TRBJ2-1	-	TGTGCCAGCAGTCGGACTACCAATGAGCAGTTCTTC	CASSRTTNEQFF
-	TRBV5-1	TRBJ2-3	TRBD2	TGCGCCAGCAGAGCTAGCGGGAGCCCAGATACGCAGTATTTT	CASRASGSPDTQYF
-	TRBV18	TRBJ1-1	-	TGTGCCAGCTCACCGACCTTCGTATTGACAGACACTGAAGCTTTCTTT	CASSPTFVLTDTEAFF
-	TRBV7-9	TRBJ2-7	-	TGTGCCAGCAGCTTCCCGGGGTTTGAAGAGCAGTACTTC	CASSFPGFEEQYF
-	TRBV6-2/TRBV6-3	TRBJ2-7	-	TGTGCCAGCAGTTACAAGGCGACTAGCTCCTACGAGCAGTACTTC	CASSYKATSSYEQYF
-	TRBV19	TRBJ2-2	-	TGTGCCAGTAGTGGTCAGGGTGTCACCGGGGAGCTGTTTTTT	CASSGQGVTGELFF
-	TRBV6-4	TRBJ2-3	TRBD2	TGTGCCAGGGATAGCGGGACCGCCAGGGGAGATACGCAGTATTTT	CARDSGTARGDTQYF
-	TRBV29-1	TRBJ1-5	TRBD1	TGCAGCGTTTTCGATCCCCGCCAGGGGGATCAATCAGCCCAGCATTTT	CSVFDPRQGDQSAQHF
-	TRBV13	TRBJ2-5	-	TGTGCCAGCAGCTTAAGAGGGCGACAAGAGACCCAGTACTTC	CASSLRGRQETQYF
-	TRBV3-1/TRBV3-2	TRBJ2-1	-	TGTGCCAGCAGCCATTACAGGAGCGACAATGAGCAGTTCTTC	CASSHYRSDNEQFF
-	TRBV6-5	TRBJ2-2	-	TGTGCCAGCAGTTACAGGGCCCATAGAATGGCCGGGGAGCTGTTTTTT	CASSYRAHRMAGELFF
-	TRBV6-2/TRBV6-3	TRBJ1-3	-	TGTGCCAGCAGTTACTCAAGAGGGCTTCAGAGAGACACCATATATTTT	CASSYSRGLQRDTIYF
-	TRBV19	TRBJ1-2	TRBD1	TGTGCCAGTAGTATGACAGGGGCTGGCTACACCTTC	CASSMTGAGYTF
-	TRBV3-1/TRBV3-2	TRBJ2-7	-	TGTGCCAGCAGCCGCGGGCCTGAATACGAGCAGTACTTC	CASSRGPEYEQYF
few	TRBV5-1	TRBJ2-7	TRBD2	TGCGCCAGCAGCACTAGCGAGGGCGAGCAGTACTTC	CASSTSEGEQYF
-	TRBV4-1	TRBJ2-2	-	TGCGCCAGCAGCCAAGGCTCAACAGTGATAAACACCGGGGAGCTGTTTTTT	CASSQGSTVINTGELFF
once	TRBV3-1/TRBV3-2	TRBJ2-1	TRBD2	TGTGCCAGCAGCCTCAATAGCGGGCCAACCCATTACAATGAGCAGTTCTTC	CASSLNSGPTHYNEQFF
-	TRBV10-3	TRBJ1-1	-	TGTGCCATCAGTGAGGAGGGGGACACTGAAGCTTTCTTT	CAISEEGDTEAFF
-	TRBV19	TRBJ2-1	-	TGTGCCAGTAGTTCTCGGGAAATGACTACCCGCTCCTACAATGAGCAGTTCTTC	CASSSREMTTRSYNEQFF
-	TRBV7-2	TRBJ1-4	-	TGTGCCAGCAGCCCCGACAGGTCTAATGAAAAACTGTTTTTT	CASSPDRSNEKLFF
-	TRBV5-6	TRBJ2-7	-	TGTGCCAGCACCCCGAGGGGCCCGGACGAGCAGTACTTC	CASTPRGPDEQYF
few	TRBV5-1	TRBJ2-2	TRBD2	TGCGCCAGCAGCCTGGGGGGGAGGCCTAACACCGGGGAGCTGTTTTTT	CASSLGGRPNTGELFF
-	TRBV2	TRBJ1-1	-	TGTGCCAGCGGCAGTCGCACTGAAGCTTTCTTT	CASGSRTEAFF
-	TRBV9	TRBJ1-5	TRBD1	TGTGCCAGCAGCGTAGGGGACAGGGCTGGCAATCAGCCCCAGCATTTT	CASSVGDRAGNQPQHF
-	TRBV6-6	TRBJ2-7	-	TGTGCCAGCAGTTACTCTGCCGAGCAGTACTTC	CASSYSAEQYF
-	TRBV3-1/TRBV3-2	TRBJ2-3	TRBD2	TGTGCCAGCAGCCTGGGACTAGCGGGGGAAATCTCACCGGATACGCAGTATTTT	CASSLGLAGEISPDTQYF
once	TRBV6-2/TRBV6-3	TRBJ1-6	-	TGTGCCAGCAGTTACGACAGTAGGGGGAATTCACCCCTCCACTTT	CASSYDSRGNSPLHF
-	TRBV28	TRBJ2-2	-	TGTGCCAGCAATAATTTAGCGACCGGGGAGCTGTTTTTT	CASNNLATGELFF